The present T cell receptor beta chain was sequenced within a study of CD8 T cells in ankylosing spondylitis. Study results and caveats: It appeared that ankylosing spondylitis blood was characterized by a TCR beta motif of about eight highly homologous variants.

As to this clonotype: Antigen specificity is unknown.

This CDR3 is built from 15 residues. V shed 4 bases, J shed 8 bases, and the junction held 9 bases outside the gene matches. The V gene's germline CDR1 is SNHLY and CDR2 FYNNEI. Via MiXCR, TCRdb re-called the 5' RACE reads, giving one row per CDR3 protein. The repertoire has under 450,000 distinct CDR3 sequences, approximately 17% of them found once; the top ten carry approximately 1%. The sequencing sample was made of blood, either unsorted or a sorted T cell fraction (not recorded which). The chain couples TRBV2 to TRBJ2-2, with 8 positions matching TRBD1. This TCR was recovered from a male donor with ankylosing spondylitis. The CDR3 nucleotides read TGTGCCAGCAGTGGGTCATCAGGGGGCTCGGGGGAGCTGTTTTTT. Translation: CASSGSSGGSGELFF.